Described below is a single T cell receptor (beta chain) sequence and its context. The source of the sample is a study of control samples from healthy donors and cancer patients. TCRdb's copy holds only in-frame clones and misses some; the assay was immunoSEQ multiplex PCR. The sample has some 200,000 clones; roughly 91% are singletons. CDR1 is SGHTA, CDR2 FQGNSA, per germline. V was trimmed by 0 bases and J by 4 bases, leaving 15 bases between them. This CDR3 comprises 17 residues. This receptor was obtained from a woman aged 25 to 39 in good health. The sample consisted of blood. This sequence joins TRBV7-2 and TRBJ1-4; D perhaps matches TRBD1 (6 bases). The CDR3: CASSLAPPGTNNEKLFF. CDR3 coding DNA: TGTGCCAGCAGCTTAGCGCCTCCCGGGACAAATAATGAAAAACTGTTTTTT.